This TCR beta chain was recorded in a study of neurological immune-mediated disorders. Time point indicated: longitudinal time-point 2. CDR1 MGHRA and CDR2 YSYEKL come from the germline V gene. The CDR3 is made up of 18 amino acids. About this clonotype itself: A read error may account for a junction end that differs from germline.

TCRdb re-analysed the 5' RACE reads in MiXCR, keeping a single row per CDR3 protein. The table lists 70,000 to 95,000 distinct CDR3 sequences, under 15% of them singletons. Sequencing was carried out using PBMCs. The TCR comes from a female donor with HTLV-1-associated myelopathy (HAM/TSP). The V gene is TRBV4-1, the J gene TRBJ1-1; D gene uncertain. The CDR3, as DNA: TGCGCCAGCAACCAAGTAATTCAGGCGGGGTGGGGAAACACTGAAGCTTTCTTT. This codes for CASNQVIQAGWGNTEAFF.